Listed here are 8 T cell receptor beta chains from one sample, sequenced in a study of CD8 T cells in Susac syndrome. Random hexamers were used to reverse transcribe 0.5 to 1 ug of RNA. TCRdb re-analysed the immunoSEQ multiplex PCR reads in MiXCR, keeping a single row per CDR3 protein. The sample consists of about 290,000 distinct CDR3 sequences, 75% to 90% of them appearing once. The sequenced sample was CD8+ T cells from PBMCs. Receptors were obtained from a human donor with multiple sclerosis.

The rearrangement links TRBV19 to TRBJ2-1; no firm D call. With 7 bases removed from V and 0 bases from J, the gap between germline ends came to 4 bases. This CDR3 is built from 12 residues. Germline V gene sequence: CDR1 LNHDA, CDR2 SQIVND (reference sequence). The chain's CDR3 is CASKSSYNEQFF. The CDR3 DNA reads TGTGCCAGTAAGAGCTCCTACAATGAGCAGTTCTTC. The complete variable domain, with remaining parts taken from reference TRBV19 and TRBJ2-1, reads DGGITQSPKYLFRKEGQNVTLSCEQNLNHDAMYWYRQDPGQGLRLIYYSQIVNDFQKGDIAEGYSVSREKKESFPLTVTSAQKNPTAFYLCASKSSYNEQFFGPGTRLTVL.

As regards this clonotype: Compared with germline, one end of the junction differs, possibly owing to a read error. This chain joins TRBV2 and TRBJ2-7; D gene unclear. The CDR3 sequence is 14 residues long. Per germline, CDR1 SNHLY and CDR2 FYNNEI. The CDR3 region is CASSEEGLNYEHYF. In nucleotides, the CDR3 is TGTGCCAGCAGTGAAGAAGGTTTGAACTACGAGCATTACTTC.

The chain is built from TRBV11-2 and TRBJ2-4; no definite D call. Trimming stripped 5 bases from V and 8 bases from J, with 19 bases between. The CDR3 runs 15 residues. Germline CDR1 SGHAT, CDR2 FQNNGV. The CDR3, as DNA: TGTGCCAGCAGCCCACTCCTTGCCTCCGGTCACATTCAGTACTTC. As protein: CASSPLLASGHIQYF. Supplemented by reference TRBV11-2 and TRBJ2-4, the full variable domain reads EAGVAQSPRYKIIEKRQSVAFWCNPISGHATLYWYQQILGQGPKLLIQFQNNGVVDDSQLPKDRFSAERLKGVDSTLKIQPAKLEDSAVYLCASSPLLASGHIQYFGAGTRLSVL.

This clonotype occurred a few times. This chain connects TRBV5-4 to TRBJ2-5; the D is unclear. V lost 2 bases, J lost 1 base, and 9 bases lay in between. Germline CDR1 is SGHNT and CDR2 is YYREEE (reference sequence). The CDR3 covers 14 residues. The CDR3 region is CASSFGSPQETQYF. CDR3 in DNA: TGTGCCAGCAGCTTCGGCAGCCCCCAAGAGACCCAGTACTTC. Variable domain in full (rest from reference TRBV5-4 and TRBJ2-5): ETGVTQSPTHLIKTRGQQVTLRCSSQSGHNTVSWYQQALGQGPQFIFQYYREEENGRGNFPPRFSGLQFPNYSSELNVNALELDDSALYLCASSFGSPQETQYFGPGTRLLVL.

The chain joins TRBV23-1 to TRBJ2-2; tentatively, D is TRBD1 (5 bases). TRBV23-1 has ORF status, its function being uncertain. The V end lost 3 bases, the J end lost 0 bases, and 8 bases lay between the germline ends. The CDR3 consists of 15 residues. The CDR3 is CASSHRGPNTGELFF. The CDR3 nucleotides are TGCGCCAGCAGTCATAGGGGCCCGAACACCGGGGAGCTGTTTTTT.

The rearrangement links TRBV3-1 to TRBJ2-3, with D unresolved. Germline V gives CDR1 LGHDT, CDR2 YNNKEL (reference sequence). V lost 4 bases, J lost 8 bases, and 10 bases lay in between. This CDR3 spans 12 amino acids. The DNA for the CDR3 is TGTGCCAGCAGCCCCCCGGCGGCTACGCAGTATTTT. Translating it yields CASSPPAATQYF.

This chain joins TRBV4-2 and TRBJ1-5; the D gene is possibly TRBD1 (6 bases). The V gene's germline CDR1 is LGHNA and CDR2 YNFKEQ. V lost 0 bases and J lost 0, with 15 bases in between. This CDR3 region has 18 residues. The CDR3 nucleotides are TGTGCCAGCAGCCAAGACGGACAGAATATCTATAGCAATCAGCCCCAGCATTTT. Translated, it gives CASSQDGQNIYSNQPQHF.

The gene calls are TRBV23-1 and TRBJ2-1, with 7 positions matching TRBD1. TRBV23-1 is identified as an open reading frame with a role that is uncertain. The CDR3 covers 16 residues. The V gene end was trimmed by 4 bases and the J gene end by 6 bases; junction bases not matched to a gene: 12. The CDR3 DNA sequence: TGCGCCAGCAGTCCGAACAGGGGAGAAGGAGGCAATGAGCAGTTCTTC. Residues: CASSPNRGEGGNEQFF.